These T cell receptor beta chains were read from a single sample in a study of shared clonotypes between healthy human individuals. Some clones are missing from TCRdb's copy, which holds only in-frame ones; the method was immunoSEQ multiplex PCR. The table records fewer than 1.4 million clones, about 84% of them present only once. The sample consisted of memory CD4+ T cells from PBMCs. These receptors were taken from a man younger than 35 in good health. Some clones in this sample may be carry-over from other donors' samples. Each CDR3 is given with its conserved first and last residue. The D gene is left open where the match is weak. The listing skips clone size in some rows; elsewhere it reads once, few, many or a size class.

J gene: TRBJ2-3
D gene: .
V gene: TRBV5-1
clone size: .
CDR3 DNA: TGCGCCAGCAGCCCCCCGGTCAGCACTACAGGGGATACGCAGTATTTT
CDR3 protein: CASSPPVSTTGDTQYF

J gene: TRBJ1-6
D gene: .
V gene: TRBV5-4
clone size: .
CDR3 DNA: TGTGCCAGCAGCTTGGATCCCACAGCAGATAATTCACCCCTCCACTTT
CDR3 protein: CASSLDPTADNSPLHF

J gene: TRBJ2-6
D gene: .
V gene: TRBV7-2
clone size: .
CDR3 DNA: TGTGCCAGCAGCTTAGCGGGGTTCTCTGGGGCCAACGTCCTGACTTTC
CDR3 protein: CASSLAGFSGANVLTF

J gene: TRBJ2-3
D gene: .
V gene: TRBV11-1
clone size: .
CDR3 DNA: TGTGCCAGCAGCCCAGGGACTTTGGGGAGCACAGATACGCAGTATTTT
CDR3 protein: CASSPGTLGSTDTQYF

J gene: TRBJ2-1
D gene: .
V gene: TRBV7-2
clone size: .
CDR3 DNA: TGTGCCAGCAGCTCCTCAAGGTACAATGAGCAGTTCTTC
CDR3 protein: CASSSSRYNEQFF

J gene: TRBJ2-2
D gene: .
V gene: TRBV15
clone size: many
CDR3 DNA: TGTGCCACCCGAAGGGGAATATTAAACACCGGGGAGCTGTTTTTT
CDR3 protein: CATRRGILNTGELFF

J gene: TRBJ2-4
D gene: .
V gene: TRBV2
clone size: few
CDR3 DNA: TGTGCCAGCAGTGAAGGCGTCAGGGGATGGAGTCCCATTCAGTACTTC
CDR3 protein: CASSEGVRGWSPIQYF

J gene: TRBJ2-5
D gene: .
V gene: TRBV5-6
clone size: .
CDR3 DNA: TGTGCCAGCAGCGAACCCCGACGTGGGGGTATGGAGACCCAGTACTTC
CDR3 protein: CASSEPRRGGMETQYF

J gene: TRBJ2-3
D gene: .
V gene: TRBV7-2
clone size: many
CDR3 DNA: TGTGCCAGCAGCTTAGGCAGGGAACTCACAGATACGCAGTATTTT
CDR3 protein: CASSLGRELTDTQYF

J gene: TRBJ2-7
D gene: TRBD2
V gene: TRBV5-1
clone size: .
CDR3 DNA: TGCGCCAGCAGCTTGGGGGCGACTAGCGGTTACTACGAGCAGTACTTC
CDR3 protein: CASSLGATSGYYEQYF

J gene: TRBJ2-1
D gene: .
V gene: TRBV18
clone size: few
CDR3 DNA: TGTGCCAGCGATAGCGGGGACAGGATATACAATGAGCAGTTCTTC
CDR3 protein: CASDSGDRIYNEQFF

J gene: TRBJ1-5
D gene: .
V gene: TRBV30
clone size: once
CDR3 DNA: TGTGCCTGGAGCGAAAGGGACAATCAGCCCCAGCATTTT
CDR3 protein: CAWSERDNQPQHF

J gene: TRBJ2-3
D gene: .
V gene: TRBV6-4
clone size: .
CDR3 DNA: TGTGCCAGCAGTGAATCTTTCGCGGGTATGGATACGCAGTATTTT
CDR3 protein: CASSESFAGMDTQYF

J gene: TRBJ2-7
D gene: TRBD2
V gene: TRBV7-3
clone size: .
CDR3 DNA: TGTGCCAGCAGACTACAGAGCGGGAGGGCTTACGAGCAGTACTTC
CDR3 protein: CASRLQSGRAYEQYF

J gene: TRBJ1-1
D gene: .
V gene: TRBV5-1
clone size: .
CDR3 DNA: TGCGCCAGCAGCTTGAATGCTCAGCTAACTGAAGCTTTCTTT
CDR3 protein: CASSLNAQLTEAFF

J gene: TRBJ2-5
D gene: .
V gene: TRBV2
clone size: .
CDR3 DNA: TGTGCCAGCAGTGGATCAAAACTGGGGCGCTCGTACTTC
CDR3 protein: CASSGSKLGRSYF

J gene: TRBJ1-3
D gene: .
V gene: TRBV11-2
clone size: .
CDR3 DNA: TGTGCCAGCAGCGGGGCGAACTCTGGAAACACCATATATTTT
CDR3 protein: CASSGANSGNTIYF